Each of the 21 T cell receptor delta chains below was sequenced from the same sample in a study of human gamma delta and Vdelta1 T cells. TCRdb processed the PCR reads again with the CATT caller. The data show over 10,000 delta-chain clones, around 49% seen once. Their cognate antigens are unknown. The sample was Vdelta1 gamma-delta T cells from blood grown in culture (DOT cells). These receptors all stem from a human donor in good health.

This rearrangement joins TRDV1 to TRDJ1; 11 bases are a match to TRDD3. The germline CDR1 and CDR2 sequences are TSWWSYY and QGS. With V trimmed by 2 bases and J by 1 base, 15 bases remained unmatched. The CDR3 length is 20 residues. The CDR3 sequence is CALGEIRAKGWGIPTDKLIF. Written as DNA, the CDR3 is TGTGCTCTTGGGGAAATTCGGGCCAAGGGCTGGGGGATACCCACCGATAAACTCATCTTT.

This chain links TRDV1 with TRDJ1; 9 bases are a match to TRDD3. CDR1 and CDR2 from the germline V gene are TSWWSYY and QGS. The CDR3 is made up of 21 amino acids. V lost 2 bases, J lost 0 bases, and 19 bases stayed unmatched. Here the CDR3 DNA reads TGTGCTCTTGGGGAAGTCCTACGTGAAAACTCTGGGGGATTCTACACCGATAAACTCATCTTT. Amino acids: CALGEVLRENSGGFYTDKLIF.

The J gene is TRDJ1, the V gene TRDV1; weak D call: TRDD2 (5 bases). Germline lookup yields CDR1 TSWWSYY and CDR2 QGS. The CDR3 is 20 residues long. Deletions cut 0 bases from V and 2 bases from J, with 25 bases between. CDR3 protein: CALGELSPLHPNLETDKLIF. CDR3 DNA: TGTGCTCTTGGGGAACTTTCACCCCTACACCCCAATTTAGAGACCGATAAACTCATCTTT.

This chain links TRDV1 with TRDJ1, with 12 bases fitting TRDD3. Looked up from germline, CDR1 is TSWWSYY and CDR2 is QGS. This CDR3 spans 27 amino acids. Trimming took 2 bases from V and 0 from J; bases not matched to a gene: 34. In nucleotides, the CDR3 is TGTGCTCTTGGGGAATCACCCCCTTCCTCTGACGGGGGTACTGGGGGATACAGAGGAAGGTACACCGATAAACTCATCTTT. This translates into CALGESPPSSDGGTGGYRGRYTDKLIF.

The chain employs TRDV1 and TRDJ1; 12 nucleotides match TRDD3. Germline V gives CDR1 TSWWSYY, CDR2 QGS. V was clipped by 2 bases and J by 1 base; unmatched bases: 20. The CDR3 sequence is 22 residues long. CDR3 in DNA: TGTGCTCTTGGGGAAGACCATTTACCTTCCCGTACTGGGGGATACCCCACCGATAAACTCATCTTT. It yields the protein CALGEDHLPSRTGGYPTDKLIF.

Judged by abundance, this clone is medium-sized. V gene TRDV1 combines with J gene TRDJ1, with D possibly TRDD3 on 6 matching bases. V lost 5 bases and J 3 bases, leaving 22 bases between the germline ends. Germline loops: CDR1 TSWWSYY, CDR2 QGS. CDR3 size: 17 residues. The CDR3 is CALGNRGGLRIPDKLIF. CDR3 nucleotide sequence: TGTGCTCTTGGGAACCGCGGCGGTCTACGGATACCCGATAAACTCATCTTT.

The chain couples TRDV1 to TRDJ1; TRDD3 matches 8 bases. This CDR3 is built from 24 residues. With V trimmed by 2 bases and J by 0 bases, 29 bases remained unmatched. Germline V gene sequence: CDR1 TSWWSYY, CDR2 QGS. Here the CDR3 DNA reads TGTGCTCTTGGGGAAGGGATCCTACAATGGGTCTCGGTACTGGGGGCGATGTACACCGATAAACTCATCTTT. It translates to CALGEGILQWVSVLGAMYTDKLIF.

V and J are TRDV1 and TRDJ1; 10 bases match TRDD3. The CDR3 is made up of 27 amino acids. Germline V gene sequence: CDR1 TSWWSYY, CDR2 QGS. The junction had 36 bases not matched to a gene; V was cut back by 2 bases and J by 0 bases. CDR3 region: CALGEFGPTSYGRTGGSLVHYTDKLIF. In nucleotides, the CDR3 is TGTGCTCTTGGGGAATTCGGTCCTACTTCCTACGGGCGTACTGGGGGATCGCTCGTCCATTACACCGATAAACTCATCTTT.

Turning to this clone: One end of the junction does not line up with germline, which may come from a read error. The sample holds other DNA sequences that translate to the same CDR3. This chain connects TRDV1 to TRDJ1; the D gene is possibly TRDD2 (7 bases). Germline V lookup: CDR1 TSWWSYY, CDR2 QGS. The CDR3 is 16 residues long. CDR3 DNA sequence: TGTGCTCTTGTTCCTACCCAGACTGGGTACACCGATAAACTTATCTTT. Protein product: CALVPTQTGYTDKLIF.

This clone has more than one count but fewer than ten. The chain employs TRDV1 and TRDJ1; 7 bases are a match to TRDD3. Germline trimming cut 2 bases from V and 2 bases from J; bases unmatched to any gene: 11. In germline, CDR1 is TSWWSYY, CDR2 QGS. CDR3 length: 17 amino acids. The CDR3 loop reads CALGEVSMGDPTDKLIF. CDR3 sequence (DNA): TGTGCTCTTGGGGAAGTTAGTATGGGGGACCCGACCGATAAACTCATCTTT.

The chain employs TRDV1 and TRDJ1; 11 nucleotides align to TRDD3. The trim removed 1 base at V and 2 bases at J, leaving 21 bases unmatched. The germline gives CDR1 TSWWSYY, CDR2 QGS. The CDR3 has 22 amino acids. CDR3 nucleotide sequence: TGTGCTCTTGGGGAACGACGTACTACAGCCTGGGGGATACCGAGTAGGACCGATAAACTCATCTTT. Its translation: CALGERRTTAWGIPSRTDKLIF.

The chain has TRDV1 and TRDJ1; D is unclear. Deletions cut 3 bases from V and 4 bases from J, with 24 bases between. This CDR3 contains 18 residues. Germline V gene sequence: CDR1 TSWWSYY, CDR2 QGS. DNA of the CDR3: TGTGCTCTTGGGGACGAATCCTGGATCAACGTTCTGGTCGATAAACTCATCTTT. Protein sequence: CALGDESWINVLVDKLIF.

This clone was observed a few times. This chain connects TRDV1 to TRDJ1, with D perhaps TRDD3 (5 bases). From germline, CDR1 is TSWWSYY and CDR2 QGS. Trimming took off 1 base at V and 0 bases at J, with 18 bases between the two ends. This CDR3 comprises 18 residues. DNA for the CDR3: TGTGCTCTTGGGGAACAAGAGGGGGCCTCCCATCACACCGATAAACTCATCTTT. Its translation is CALGEQEGASHHTDKLIF.

V gene TRDV1 combines with J gene TRDJ1; 9 bases agree with TRDD2. Trimming took 4 bases from V and 0 from J; bases not matched to a gene: 18. Germline V gene data show CDR1 as TSWWSYY and CDR2 as QGS. This CDR3 has 20 residues. The CDR3 region is CALGGRPSYGLGTYTDKLIF. The CDR3 DNA sequence: TGTGCTCTTGGGGGACGGCCTTCCTACGGGCTGGGGACCTACACCGATAAACTCATCTTT.

This clone came up a few times. The chain links TRDV1 to TRDJ1; 13 nucleotides match TRDD3. Germline CDR1 is TSWWSYY and CDR2 is QGS. J was trimmed by 5 bases and V by 2 bases; bases with no gene match: 14. CDR3 size: 19 residues. The CDR3: CALGESGPRTGGYADKLIF. The DNA of the CDR3 is TGTGCTCTTGGGGAATCCGGCCCCCGTACTGGGGGATACGCGGATAAACTCATCTTT.

The rearrangement joins TRDV1 to TRDJ1; 7 nucleotides align to TRDD3. The CDR3 totals 18 residues. V trimming: 4 bases; J trimming: 0 bases; junction bases outside the gene matches: 14. CDR1 and CDR2 (germline): TSWWSYY, QGS. The chain's CDR3 is CALGGGGVVPSYTDKLIF. The CDR3 nucleotides read TGTGCTCTTGGGGGTGGGGGAGTAGTTCCGTCGTACACCGATAAACTCATCTTT.

The J gene is TRDJ1, the V gene TRDV1, with 9 bases identical to TRDD3. CDR1 and CDR2 from the germline V gene are TSWWSYY and QGS. The length of the CDR3 is 18 residues. V was clipped by 1 base and J by 7 bases; unmatched bases: 16. CDR3 in DNA: TGTGCTCTTGGGGAACCCCCTCTCACTGGGGGAAATCTCGTTAAACTCATCTTT. Its protein product is CALGEPPLTGGNLVKLIF.

This chain links TRDV1 with TRDJ1, with 12 bases fitting TRDD3. This CDR3 region has 19 residues. J gave up 4 bases and V 0 bases, and 12 bases lay outside the gene matches. Looked up from germline, CDR1 is TSWWSYY and CDR2 is QGS. CDR3 sequence: CALGELPPYWGILHDKLIF. CDR3 DNA sequence: TGTGCTCTTGGGGAACTTCCCCCGTACTGGGGGATACTCCACGATAAACTCATCTTT.

The chain has TRDV1 and TRDJ1; D is perhaps TRDD3 (9 bases). In germline, CDR1 is TSWWSYY, CDR2 QGS. This CDR3 has 25 residues. V lost 3 bases, J lost 0 bases, and 41 bases lay in between. The CDR3 loop reads CALGDRNDLLPTNGLGELYTDKLIF. In DNA form, the CDR3 reads TGTGCTCTTGGGGACAGAAACGACCTTCTTCCTACGAATGGACTGGGGGAACTGTACACCGATAAACTCATCTTT.

V gene TRDV1 combines with J gene TRDJ1; no firm D call. The length of the CDR3 is 18 residues. V shed 4 bases and J shed 0 bases, with 21 bases lying between them. Germline V gene lookup returns CDR1 TSWWSYY and CDR2 QGS. CDR3 nucleotide sequence: TGTGCTCTTGGGGTGCCTTTTCACAAACCTAGTTACACCGATAAACTCATCTTT. It specifies CALGVPFHKPSYTDKLIF.

The J gene is TRDJ1, the V gene TRDV1; TRDD3 agrees at 8 bases. With V trimmed by 3 bases and J by 7 bases, 13 bases remained unmatched. Per germline, CDR1 TSWWSYY and CDR2 QGS. This CDR3 spans 16 amino acids. This chain's CDR3 is CALGDPMEGDKGKLIF. CDR3 nucleotide sequence: TGTGCTCTTGGGGACCCTATGGAGGGGGATAAGGGTAAACTCATCTTT.